This T cell receptor (beta chain) was sequenced during a study of Graves' ophthalmopathy and Graves' hyperthyroidism. Study-wide background: Peripheral blood collection took place at initial diagnosis, before any treatment.

Regarding this clonotype: Its cognate antigen is unknown.

Germline-derived CDR1 and CDR2 are DFQATT and SNEGSKA (reference sequence). This CDR3 is 13 amino acids long. Deletions cut 2 bases from V and 2 bases from J, with 10 bases between. General study results and limits: Detection in blood was also observed for most expanded thyroid clonotypes above 0.001 frequency.

The authors isolated PBMCs from around 10 ml of fresh peripheral blood. From RNA, the CDR3 regions of TCR beta chains were amplified and sequenced. First-round RT-PCR relied on HTBI primers, and a second-round multiplex PCR came next. TCRdb re-called the multiplex PCR reads through MiXCR, storing one row per CDR3 protein. The sample contains a few hundred thousand distinct CDR3 sequences, about 18% of which appear only once. The chain combines TRBV20-1 with TRBJ2-7; D unresolved. The source material was peripheral blood. This receptor was identified in a woman between 18 and 29 years old with Graves' ophthalmopathy. CDR3 protein: CSARTAIPYEQYF. In DNA, the CDR3 is TGCAGTGCTAGAACCGCTATTCCCTACGAGCAGTACTTC.